The TCR beta chain described here comes from a study of T cell responses to AZD1222 COVID-19 vaccine. From germline, CDR1 is SGHKS and CDR2 YYEKEE (reference sequence). The CDR3 totals 15 residues. V lost 0 bases, J lost 2 bases, and 8 bases lay in between. Clones were sequenced by immunoSEQ multiplex PCR, and TCRdb holds only the in-frame ones, with some missing. The sample yields approximately 110,000 clones, about 85% seen once. This sequence was found in an adult in good health. This material consisted of peripheral blood, taken on day 0 of AZD1222 vaccination. The chain joins TRBV5-5 to TRBJ1-4; D is ambiguous. CDR3 DNA: TGTGCCAGCAGCTTGGGGATACGGACTAATGAAAAACTGTTTTTT. It translates to CASSLGIRTNEKLFF.